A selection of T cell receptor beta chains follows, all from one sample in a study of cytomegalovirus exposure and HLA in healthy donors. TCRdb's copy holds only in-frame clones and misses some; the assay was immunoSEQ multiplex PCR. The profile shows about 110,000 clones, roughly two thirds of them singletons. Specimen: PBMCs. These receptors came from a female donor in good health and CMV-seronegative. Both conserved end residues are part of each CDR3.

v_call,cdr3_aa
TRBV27,CASSSRDRLSYEQYF
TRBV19,CASSIEGVYEQYF
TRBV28,CASSFLRRQGGRQETQYF
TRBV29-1,CSVGTAYEQYF
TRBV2,CASSELAYNEQFF
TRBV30,CAWRIQGNYGYTF
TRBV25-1,CASSELGQGYGYTF
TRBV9,CASSPRLATEQYF
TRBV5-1,CASADWFQETQYF
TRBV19,CASRIGGTEAFF
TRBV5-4,CASSRGLATNNEQFF
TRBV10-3,CAISEGGQPQHF
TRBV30,CAWERGRNTEAFF
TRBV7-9,CASSPVAVSYEQYF
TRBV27,CASSLAGTSGPGEYF
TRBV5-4,CASSLGEGSHTEAFF
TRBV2,CASSVLRGGNQPQHF
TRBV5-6,CASERPEPGGSYEQYF